The 21 T cell receptor beta chains below come from one sample, sequenced in a study of blood T cell repertoires in COVID-19. Clones were sequenced by immunoSEQ multiplex PCR, and TCRdb holds only the in-frame ones, with some missing. The sample carries fewer than 200,000 clones, 65% to 90% recorded once. The sample was peripheral blood. The source of these receptors is a human donor in a cohort sampled during active COVID-19.

The rearrangement joins TRBV18 to TRBJ2-7, with D maybe TRBD2 (5 bases). Germline CDR1 and CDR2: KGHSH and LQKENI. CDR3 length: 14 residues. The V end was cut by 3 bases, the J end by 3 bases, with 12 bases between. CDR3 in amino acids: CASSPRDQYYEQYF. The CDR3 DNA follows: TGTGCCAGCTCACCGAGGGATCAGTACTACGAGCAGTACTTC.

J is TRBJ2-2 and V is TRBV6-1; D possibly corresponds to TRBD1 (6 bases). CDR1 and CDR2 from the germline V gene are MNHNS and SASEGT. V was pared by 2 bases and J by 6 bases, with 13 bases between. CDR3 length equals 15 residues. CDR3 sequence: CASSEIQGYAGELFF. The CDR3, as DNA: TGTGCCAGCAGTGAAATCCAGGGGTACGCCGGGGAGCTGTTTTTT.

The chain employs TRBV5-1 and TRBJ1-6; 8 positions match TRBD1. The CDR3 loop spans 14 amino acids. Losses at the gene ends were 4 bases for V and 6 bases for J; bases not matched to a gene: 3. Germline CDR1 and CDR2: SGHRS and YFSETQ. The CDR3 nucleotides read TGCGCCAGCAGCCAGACAGGGGTTAATTCACCCCTCCACTTT. Residues: CASSQTGVNSPLHF.

This chain joins TRBV6-1 and TRBJ1-1; D may be TRBD1 (6 bases). The length of the CDR3 is 14 residues. V was shortened by 2 bases and J by 4 bases, with 11 bases between the two germline ends. Germline CDR1 reads MNHNS; CDR2 reads SASEGT. The CDR3 coding sequence is TGTGCCAGCAGTGAAAGGACAGTAAGCACTGAAGCTTTCTTT. Translated: CASSERTVSTEAFF.

The chain is built from TRBV19 and TRBJ1-5; D perhaps matches TRBD1 (5 bases). Trimming cost V 1 base and J 15 bases, with 13 bases left between them. CDR1 and CDR2 (germline): LNHDA, SQIVND (reference sequence). This CDR3 has 12 residues. This CDR3 is CASSIGIGGRHF. The CDR3 nucleotides read TGTGCCAGTAGTATAGGAATCGGGGGTCGGCATTTT.

This chain uses TRBV6-2 or TRBV6-3 with TRBJ1-5, with TRBD1 as a possible D gene (5 bases). V shed 5 bases and J shed 7 bases, with 15 bases lying between them. Germline-derived CDR1 and CDR2 are MNHEY and SVGEGT. This CDR3 contains 14 residues. The CDR3 region has the DNA TGTGCCAGCAGTCTCGGGGGGTTACGACAGCCCCAGCATTTT. It codes for CASSLGGLRQPQHF.

The V call is TRBV7-2, the J call TRBJ2-1; D is possibly TRBD1 (5 bases). The CDR3 covers 15 residues. Trimming stripped 2 bases from V and 7 bases from J, with 15 bases between. Germline assignment: CDR1 SGHTA and CDR2 FQGNSA. This CDR3 is CASSLSQLSGNEQFF. In DNA form, the CDR3 reads TGTGCCAGCAGCTTAAGTCAGTTATCAGGGAATGAGCAGTTCTTC.

The J gene is TRBJ1-2, the V gene TRBV9, with no clear D. The length of the CDR3 is 13 residues. Germline CDR1 and CDR2: SGDLS and YYNGEE. V gave up 8 bases and J gave up 4 bases, with 15 bases separating them. The chain's CDR3 is CASVSESTYGYTF. CDR3 coding DNA: TGTGCCAGTGTGTCGGAGTCCACCTATGGCTACACCTTC.

This clone was picked up one time. This CDR3 is CASSALGQGGGDTQYF. CDR3 bases: TGTGCCAGCAGTGCCCTCGGACAGGGCGGTGGAGATACGCAGTATTTT. The V and J genes are TRBV27 and TRBJ2-3; 8 nucleotides match TRBD1. The germline V gene has CDR1 MNHEY and CDR2 SMNVEV (reference sequence). There are 16 residues in the CDR3. Trimming cost V 5 bases and J 5 bases; bases outside gene matches: 12.

This clone has a handful of counts. The rearrangement uses TRBV15 and TRBJ2-7, with 10 bases fitting TRBD2. CDR3 length: 15 residues. Germline assignment: CDR1 LNHNV and CDR2 YYDKDF (reference sequence). Losses at the gene ends were 1 base for V and 2 bases for J; bases not matched to a gene: 2. CDR3 residues: CATSRASGSTYEQYF. For the CDR3, the DNA is TGTGCCACCAGCAGAGCTAGCGGGAGTACCTACGAGCAGTACTTC. Full variable domain (outside the CDR3, taken from reference TRBV15 and TRBJ2-7): DAMVIQNPRYQVTQFGKPVTLSCSQTLNHNVMYWYQQKSSQAPKLLFHYYDKDFNNEADTPDNFQSRRPNTSFCFLDIRSPGLGDTAMYLCATSRASGSTYEQYFGPGTRLTVT.

The rearrangement joins TRBV28 to TRBJ1-2, with 7 bases aligning to TRBD1. The CDR3 spans 15 residues. V dropped 5 bases and J dropped 0; count of bases not matched to a gene: 6. CDR1 and CDR2 (germline): MDHEN, SYDVKM. The DNA for the CDR3 is TGTGCCAGCAGTCTCGGGGACAGAGCTAACTATGGCTACACCTTC. Encoded protein: CASSLGDRANYGYTF.

A word on this clone: Other nucleotide sequences from this sample produce the same CDR3. The V and J genes are TRBV7-9 and TRBJ1-1, with 8 bases identical to TRBD1. The CDR3 runs 13 residues. V was pared by 5 bases and J by 5 bases, with 4 bases of the junction left unmatched. The germline V gene encodes CDR1 SEHNR and CDR2 FQNEAQ (reference sequence). This chain's CDR3 is CASSGQGGTEAFF. CDR3 sequence (DNA): TGTGCCAGCAGCGGACAGGGCGGGACTGAAGCTTTCTTT.

The rearrangement joins TRBV3-1 (or the pseudogene TRBV3-2) to TRBJ1-1; D is undetermined. Germline CDR1 reads LGHDT; CDR2 reads YNNKEL (reference sequence). The CDR3 has 15 residues. The V end was cut by 0 bases, the J end by 4 bases, with 12 bases between. The CDR3, as DNA: TGTGCCAGCAGCCAAGATTTCGTTACACCCACTGAAGCTTTCTTT. Protein product: CASSQDFVTPTEAFF.

This chain joins TRBV6-2 or TRBV6-3 and TRBJ2-7; D unresolved. The CDR3 covers 14 residues. Deletions cut 3 bases from V and 0 bases from J, with 9 bases between. Germline loops: CDR1 MNHEY, CDR2 SVGEGT. CDR3 amino acids: CASSYIGSSYEQYF. The CDR3 nucleotides read TGTGCCAGCAGTTATATCGGTAGCTCCTACGAGCAGTACTTC.

This chain connects TRBV24-1 to TRBJ2-5; TRBD2 is a possible D gene (6 bases). Looked up from germline, CDR1 is KGHDR and CDR2 is SFDVKD. The germline V and J ends were trimmed by 4 bases and 1 base, with 12 bases remaining between them. The CDR3 is 15 amino acids. The chain's CDR3 is CATSDPGRTQETQYF. The CDR3 DNA follows: TGTGCCACCAGTGACCCAGGGAGGACCCAAGAGACCCAGTACTTC.

Only one count was recorded for this clone. This rearrangement joins TRBV7-9 to TRBJ1-1; 8 bases align to TRBD1. After removal of 3 bases from V and 8 bases from J, the junction contained 2 bases not matched to a gene. This CDR3 has 12 amino acids. The germline V gene encodes CDR1 SEHNR and CDR2 FQNEAQ (reference sequence). The CDR3 bases are TGTGCCAGCAGCTTTGACAGGGGAGAAGCTTTCTTT. Encoded protein: CASSFDRGEAFF.

The CDR3 loop is CASKQGQGNQPQHF. The DNA for the CDR3 is TGTGCCAGCAAACAGGGACAGGGCAATCAGCCCCAGCATTTT. This chain joins TRBV6-5 and TRBJ1-5, with TRBD1 identical over 8 bases. Germline CDR1 MNHEY, CDR2 SVGAGI. This CDR3 comprises 14 residues. J was trimmed by 2 bases and V by 7 bases; bases with no gene match: 4.

This chain connects TRBV7-9 to TRBJ1-4; TRBD1 is a possible D gene (5 bases). The CDR3 length is 14 residues. Germline V gene data show CDR1 as SEHNR and CDR2 as FQNEAQ (reference sequence). Trimming took 5 bases from V and 5 from J, leaving 12 bases between them. CDR3 DNA sequence: TGTGCCAGCAGCCCAGGGTCAGCCAATGAAAAACTGTTTTTT. Its translation is CASSPGSANEKLFF.

The J gene is TRBJ2-3, the V gene TRBV5-1, with 7 bases fitting TRBD1. CDR1 and CDR2 (germline): SGHRS, YFSETQ. The CDR3 consists of 15 residues. V dropped 3 bases and J dropped 0; count of bases not matched to a gene: 4. The CDR3 nucleotides read TGCGCCAGCAGCTCCCGGGACAGCAGCACAGATACGCAGTATTTT. Amino acid sequence: CASSSRDSSTDTQYF.

V and J are TRBV27 and TRBJ2-1; tentative D call: TRBD2 (7 bases). The CDR3 loop spans 16 amino acids. Germline-derived CDR1 and CDR2 are MNHEY and SMNVEV (reference sequence). V lost 3 bases and J 7 bases, leaving 19 bases between the germline ends. The CDR3 sequence is CASSLGSGTLENEQFF. For the CDR3, the DNA is TGTGCCAGCAGTTTGGGGAGCGGGACACTTGAGAATGAGCAGTTCTTC.

The rearrangement links TRBV4-3 to TRBJ2-7; D remains unclear. The germline CDR1 and CDR2 sequences are LGHNA and YSLEER. This CDR3 is built from 13 residues. V lost 1 base and J lost 6, with 10 bases in between. CDR3 nucleotide sequence: TGCGCCAGCAGCCAAGGCGGTCGGGTCGAGCAGTACTTC. It yields the protein CASSQGGRVEQYF.